Listed here are 25 T cell receptor beta chains from one sample, sequenced in a study of T cells in Graves' hyperthyroidism and ophthalmopathy. What was amplified from RNA transcripts were TCR beta CDR3 regions. First-round RT-PCR of the TCR CDR3 relied on the HTBI primer set. TCRdb re-called the multiplex PCR reads through MiXCR, storing one row per CDR3 protein. In the table there are about 600,000 distinct CDR3 sequences, approximately 16% of which are singletons. The sample comprised blood. The receptors come from a woman between 40 and 55 years old with Graves' ophthalmopathy.

The table lists this clonotype with many counts. The rearrangement joins TRBV2 to TRBJ1-2, with D unresolved. Germline V CDR1 and CDR2: SNHLY, FYNNEI. The CDR3 runs to 13 residues. V was pared by 6 bases and J by 2 bases, with 10 bases between. This chain's CDR3 is CASSADGNYGYTF. CDR3 sequence (DNA): TGTGCCAGCAGCGCCGACGGAAACTATGGCTACACCTTC.

This clonotype was counted ten times or more. The CDR3 is CSVAGGNTEAFF. The CDR3 coding sequence is TGCAGCGTTGCCGGGGGGAACACTGAAGCTTTCTTT. The V call is TRBV29-1, the J call TRBJ1-1; TRBD1 might be the D (5 bases). The V and J ends lost 4 bases and 1 base respectively, with 7 bases between them. This CDR3 spans 12 amino acids. CDR1 and CDR2 from the germline V gene are SQVTM and ANQGSEA.

This clonotype has at least ten counts. The gene calls are TRBV5-1 and TRBJ1-1; D is undetermined. With 0 bases removed from V and 0 bases from J, the gap between germline ends came to 18 bases. The CDR3 runs to 18 residues. CDR1 is SGHRS, CDR2 YFSETQ, per germline. In DNA, the CDR3 is TGCGCCAGCAGCTTGGGAATCATGCGACTGCCCATGAACACTGAAGCTTTCTTT. Amino acids: CASSLGIMRLPMNTEAFF.

The V call is TRBV29-1, the J call TRBJ2-1; D assignment may be TRBD1 or TRBD2 (5 bases each). V lost 8 bases to trimming and J lost 3 bases, with 14 bases between them. This CDR3 is 13 amino acids long. Germline V gene data show CDR1 as SQVTM and CDR2 as ANQGSEA. The CDR3 reads CSHPRDGYNEQFF. The CDR3 DNA reads TGCAGCCACCCTCGGGACGGCTACAATGAGCAGTTCTTC.

This chain connects TRBV5-1 to TRBJ2-2; TRBD1 aligns across 9 bases. Germline values: CDR1 SGHRS, CDR2 YFSETQ. This CDR3 has 16 amino acids. V shed 4 bases, J shed 6 bases, and the junction held 10 bases outside the gene matches. CDR3 coding DNA: TGCGCCAGCAGCACCACCCTACAGGGGGCCGCCGGGGAGCTGTTTTTT. This codes for CASSTTLQGAAGELFF.

This clonotype was observed many times. The rearrangement links TRBV28 to TRBJ1-6; weak D call: TRBD1 (6 bases). Germline assignment: CDR1 MDHEN and CDR2 SYDVKM. This CDR3 region has 16 residues. Trimming left V 2 bases short and J 9 bases short, with 17 bases between. The CDR3 is CASSLRGGTSASPLHF. As DNA, the CDR3 is TGTGCCAGCAGTTTAAGGGGAGGGACATCAGCTTCACCCCTCCACTTT.

The chain carries TRBV19 and TRBJ2-2; TRBD2 is a possible D gene (6 bases). Germline lookup yields CDR1 LNHDA and CDR2 SQIVND (reference sequence). CDR3 length: 14 residues. V was cut by 6 bases and J by 6 bases, with 14 bases left in between. CDR3 protein: CASRGGSGAGELFF. Written as DNA, the CDR3 is TGTGCCAGTAGAGGAGGGAGTGGGGCCGGGGAGCTGTTTTTT. Combining the CDR3 with reference TRBV19 and TRBJ2-2 gives the whole variable domain DGGITQSPKYLFRKEGQNVTLSCEQNLNHDAMYWYRQDPGQGLRLIYYSQIVNDFQKGDIAEGYSVSREKKESFPLTVTSAQKNPTAFYLCASRGGSGAGELFFGEGSRLTVL.

This clonotype was detected a few times. V and J are TRBV28 and TRBJ1-1, with TRBD1 matching over 8 bases. Germline V gives CDR1 MDHEN, CDR2 SYDVKM. Trimming removed 6 bases from V and 1 base from J; junction bases left unmatched: 7. The CDR3 totals 15 residues. The CDR3 sequence is CASSIGQGRNTEAFF. CDR3 nucleotides: TGTGCCAGCAGCATCGGACAGGGAAGGAACACTGAAGCTTTCTTT. The variable domain in full, with the rest retrieved from reference TRBV28 and TRBJ1-1, is DVKVTQSSRYLVKRTGEKVFLECVQDMDHENMFWYRQDPGLGLRLIYFSYDVKMKEKGDIPEGYSVSREKKERFSLILESASTNQTSMYLCASSIGQGRNTEAFFGQGTRLTVV.

This clonotype came up a few times. This chain joins TRBV20-1 and TRBJ2-7, with TRBD2 matching 7 bases. With V trimmed by 1 base and J by 3 bases, 9 bases remained unmatched. This CDR3 is 15 amino acids long. Germline loops: CDR1 DFQATT, CDR2 SNEGSKA (reference sequence). For the CDR3, the DNA is TGCAGTGCTAGAGCCACGGGGACTAAAGTCTACGAGCAGTACTTC. It codes for CSARATGTKVYEQYF.

In this sample, this clonotype turned up a few times. The rearrangement links TRBV7-3 to TRBJ2-5; weak D call: TRBD2 (5 bases). This CDR3 is 13 amino acids long. The germline V gene encodes CDR1 SGHTA and CDR2 FQGTGA. V lost 0 bases to trimming and J lost 7 bases, with 9 bases between them. The CDR3 protein is CASSLTAVGTQYF. The CDR3 nucleotides are TGTGCCAGCAGCTTAACAGCGGTCGGGACCCAGTACTTC.

The rearrangement uses TRBV7-9 and TRBJ2-5; D is ambiguous. The CDR3 extends over 13 amino acids. Per germline, CDR1 SEHNR and CDR2 FQNEAQ (reference sequence). With 4 bases removed from V and 4 bases from J, the gap between germline ends came to 10 bases. CDR3 loop: CASSSALIETQYF. CDR3 DNA sequence: TGTGCCAGCAGCTCGGCTCTAATAGAGACCCAGTACTTC.

This chain connects TRBV20-1 to TRBJ2-3; 8 bases are shared with TRBD2. V was clipped by 3 bases and J by 2 bases; unmatched bases: 7. Germline loops: CDR1 DFQATT, CDR2 SNEGSKA (reference sequence). The length of the CDR3 is 15 residues. The CDR3 DNA reads as TGCAGTGCTAGCCAGACTAGCGCGCCCACAGATACGCAGTATTTT. Translating it yields CSASQTSAPTDTQYF.

This clonotype was observed at least ten times. The chain employs TRBV3-1 and TRBJ1-5; D is perhaps TRBD1 (5 bases). The CDR3 sequence is 15 residues long. Trimming pared 4 bases from V and 3 bases from J, leaving 13 bases between. Germline V gene sequence: CDR1 LGHDT, CDR2 YNNKEL (reference sequence). The CDR3 region has the DNA TGTGCCAGCAGCCCCACTACAGGCTACAATCAGCCCCAGCATTTT. Amino acid sequence: CASSPTTGYNQPQHF.

This clonotype occurred many times. This chain uses TRBV11-2 with TRBJ2-1, with 7 bases that match TRBD1. Germline CDR1 and CDR2: SGHAT and FQNNGV. V dropped 3 bases and J dropped 4; count of bases not matched to a gene: 9. The CDR3 runs 16 residues. This CDR3 is CASSLGTQGMYNEQFF. The CDR3 region has the DNA TGTGCCAGCAGCTTGGGGACACAGGGGATGTACAATGAGCAGTTCTTC. The full variable domain, rest sourced from reference TRBV11-2 and TRBJ2-1, is EAGVAQSPRYKIIEKRQSVAFWCNPISGHATLYWYQQILGQGPKLLIQFQNNGVVDDSQLPKDRFSAERLKGVDSTLKIQPAKLEDSAVYLCASSLGTQGMYNEQFFGPGTRLTVL.

This clonotype was found many times. V usage is TRBV11-2 and J usage is TRBJ1-1; tentative D call: TRBD1 (5 bases). The V gene's germline CDR1 is SGHAT and CDR2 FQNNGV. V lost 4 bases and J 3 bases, leaving 6 bases between the germline ends. The CDR3 consists of 12 residues. The DNA for the CDR3 is TGTGCCAGCAGCTCAGGGTACACTGAAGCTTTCTTT. It is translated as CASSSGYTEAFF.

The J gene is TRBJ1-3, the V gene TRBV3-1, with 7 bases that match TRBD1. Germline trimming cut 3 bases from V and 0 bases from J; bases unmatched to any gene: 8. Germline loops: CDR1 LGHDT, CDR2 YNNKEL (reference sequence). This CDR3 comprises 17 residues. CDR3 nucleotide sequence: TGTGCCAGCAGCCAGCAAAGAGGGGGCAGCTCTGGAAACACCATATATTTT. Its translation is CASSQQRGGSSGNTIYF.

This clonotype was recorded at least ten times. The chain has TRBV15 and TRBJ2-1; D call uncertain. Trimming stripped 0 bases from V and 7 bases from J, with 10 bases between. CDR1 and CDR2 from the germline V gene are LNHNV and YYDKDF (reference sequence). The CDR3 length is 14 residues. CDR3 sequence (DNA): TGTGCCACCAGCAGAGATTTATTGCCGAATGAGCAGTTCTTC. Protein product: CATSRDLLPNEQFF.

This clonotype has at least ten counts. The chain joins TRBV2 to TRBJ2-3; 9 positions match TRBD2. Germline lookup yields CDR1 SNHLY and CDR2 FYNNEI. The CDR3 sequence is 15 residues long. The CDR3 nucleotides are TGTGCTGTGGGTAGCGGGAGCCGTAGGACAGATACGCAGTATTTT. Its translation is CAVGSGSRRTDTQYF.

This clonotype is termed medium-sized. Relative to the germline gene, one junction end is altered; a read error may explain this. The rearrangement links TRBV5-1 to TRBJ2-7; unclear D gene. CDR1 is SGHRS, CDR2 YFSETQ, per germline. This CDR3 spans 11 amino acids. Written as DNA, the CDR3 is TGTGCCAGCAGTTCCTCCTACGAGCAGTACTTC. Protein product: CASSSSYEQYF.

This clonotype was seen at least ten times. The chain couples TRBV28 to TRBJ2-5; D might be TRBD1 (5 bases). V lost 5 bases and J lost 0, with 13 bases in between. This CDR3 has 15 amino acids. Germline assignment: CDR1 MDHEN and CDR2 SYDVKM. CDR3 in DNA: TGTGCCAGCAGTGCGTCCGGACATTACCAAGAGACCCAGTACTTC. Protein product: CASSASGHYQETQYF.

This clonotype was recorded at least ten times. The rearrangement links TRBV28 to TRBJ1-1; TRBD1 aligns across 7 bases. Unmatched junction bases numbered 16, after V lost 4 bases and J lost 5 bases. The CDR3 sequence is 17 residues long. The V gene's germline CDR1 is MDHEN and CDR2 SYDVKM. In DNA, the CDR3 is TGTGCCAGCAGTTACCATGCAGGGGGGATTTTGGGGACTGAAGCTTTCTTT. This codes for CASSYHAGGILGTEAFF.

The gene calls are TRBV12-3 or TRBV12-4 and TRBJ2-1, with TRBD2 matching over 7 bases. V lost 4 bases, J lost 7 bases, and 16 bases stayed unmatched. CDR3 length equals 17 residues. The CDR3, as DNA: TGTGCCAGCAGTTCAGGGCCAACGGGAGGCCCTTTTAATGAGCAGTTCTTC. Translating it yields CASSSGPTGGPFNEQFF.

The V and J genes are TRBV24-1 and TRBJ2-1; TRBD1 might be the D (5 bases). Looked up from germline, CDR1 is KGHDR and CDR2 is SFDVKD. The CDR3 loop spans 14 amino acids. Trimming left V 2 bases short and J 5 bases short, with 9 bases between. CDR3 residues: CATSDSRQNNEQFF. Here the CDR3 DNA reads TGTGCCACCAGTGATTCCCGACAGAACAATGAGCAGTTCTTC.

The chain links TRBV19 to TRBJ2-3, with 11 positions matching TRBD2. The J segment lost 2 bases and the V segment lost 2 bases, leaving 3 bases of the junction unmatched. The germline V gene encodes CDR1 LNHDA and CDR2 SQIVND (reference sequence). The CDR3 has 16 amino acids. Here the CDR3 reads CASSILAGGLTDTQYF. The CDR3 bases are TGTGCCAGTAGTATACTAGCGGGGGGCCTCACAGATACGCAGTATTTT.

This clonotype was seen ten or more times. The chain has TRBV7-9 and TRBJ2-3; D may correspond to TRBD1 or TRBD2 (5 bases each). The CDR3 contains 13 residues. Germline CDR1 is SEHNR and CDR2 is FQNEAQ (reference sequence). V shed 8 bases and J shed 3 bases, with 12 bases lying between them. Here the CDR3 reads CASGPWGTDTQYF. The CDR3 bases are TGTGCCAGCGGACCTTGGGGGACAGATACGCAGTATTTT.